This T cell receptor (beta chain) originates from a study of blood T cell repertoires in COVID-19. About the study: The analysed material was cDNA or gDNA that came from T cells, B-cell-depleted T cells, or PBMCs.

Per the study methods: By means of reference gene primer amplification, nucleated cell counts were estimated. Repertoires were generated with immunoSEQ multiplex PCR, while TCRdb's copy carries only in-frame clones and drops some. The V and J calls and clone size were taken over from that table, and D and trimming were inferred from the DNA. The data contain some 110,000 clones, about 81% of them singletons. As concerns this clone: One end of the junction varies from germline; a read error may be responsible. The same CDR3 arises from other DNA sequences in this sample as well.

Germline V gives CDR1 KGHSH, CDR2 LQKENI. The CDR3 totals 14 residues. The clonotype originates from a man between 65 and 80 years old with acute or convalescent COVID-19. This chain connects TRBV18 to TRBJ1-1, with TRBD1 identical over 7 bases. Material: peripheral blood. The CDR3 DNA sequence: TGTGCCAGCTCACAACAGGGGCCGGGTACTGAAGCCTTCTTT. This translates into CASSQQGPGTEAFF.